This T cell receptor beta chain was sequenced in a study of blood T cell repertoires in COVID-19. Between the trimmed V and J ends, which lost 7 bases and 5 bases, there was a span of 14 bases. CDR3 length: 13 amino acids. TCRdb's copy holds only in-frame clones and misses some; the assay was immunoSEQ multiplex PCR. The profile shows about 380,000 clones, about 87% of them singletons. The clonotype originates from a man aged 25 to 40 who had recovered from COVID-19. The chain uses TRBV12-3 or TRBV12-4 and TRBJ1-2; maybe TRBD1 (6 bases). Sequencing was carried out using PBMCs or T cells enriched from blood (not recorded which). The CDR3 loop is CASKTRGGYGYTF. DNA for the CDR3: TGTGCCAGCAAGACCCGAGGGGGTTATGGCTACACCTTC.